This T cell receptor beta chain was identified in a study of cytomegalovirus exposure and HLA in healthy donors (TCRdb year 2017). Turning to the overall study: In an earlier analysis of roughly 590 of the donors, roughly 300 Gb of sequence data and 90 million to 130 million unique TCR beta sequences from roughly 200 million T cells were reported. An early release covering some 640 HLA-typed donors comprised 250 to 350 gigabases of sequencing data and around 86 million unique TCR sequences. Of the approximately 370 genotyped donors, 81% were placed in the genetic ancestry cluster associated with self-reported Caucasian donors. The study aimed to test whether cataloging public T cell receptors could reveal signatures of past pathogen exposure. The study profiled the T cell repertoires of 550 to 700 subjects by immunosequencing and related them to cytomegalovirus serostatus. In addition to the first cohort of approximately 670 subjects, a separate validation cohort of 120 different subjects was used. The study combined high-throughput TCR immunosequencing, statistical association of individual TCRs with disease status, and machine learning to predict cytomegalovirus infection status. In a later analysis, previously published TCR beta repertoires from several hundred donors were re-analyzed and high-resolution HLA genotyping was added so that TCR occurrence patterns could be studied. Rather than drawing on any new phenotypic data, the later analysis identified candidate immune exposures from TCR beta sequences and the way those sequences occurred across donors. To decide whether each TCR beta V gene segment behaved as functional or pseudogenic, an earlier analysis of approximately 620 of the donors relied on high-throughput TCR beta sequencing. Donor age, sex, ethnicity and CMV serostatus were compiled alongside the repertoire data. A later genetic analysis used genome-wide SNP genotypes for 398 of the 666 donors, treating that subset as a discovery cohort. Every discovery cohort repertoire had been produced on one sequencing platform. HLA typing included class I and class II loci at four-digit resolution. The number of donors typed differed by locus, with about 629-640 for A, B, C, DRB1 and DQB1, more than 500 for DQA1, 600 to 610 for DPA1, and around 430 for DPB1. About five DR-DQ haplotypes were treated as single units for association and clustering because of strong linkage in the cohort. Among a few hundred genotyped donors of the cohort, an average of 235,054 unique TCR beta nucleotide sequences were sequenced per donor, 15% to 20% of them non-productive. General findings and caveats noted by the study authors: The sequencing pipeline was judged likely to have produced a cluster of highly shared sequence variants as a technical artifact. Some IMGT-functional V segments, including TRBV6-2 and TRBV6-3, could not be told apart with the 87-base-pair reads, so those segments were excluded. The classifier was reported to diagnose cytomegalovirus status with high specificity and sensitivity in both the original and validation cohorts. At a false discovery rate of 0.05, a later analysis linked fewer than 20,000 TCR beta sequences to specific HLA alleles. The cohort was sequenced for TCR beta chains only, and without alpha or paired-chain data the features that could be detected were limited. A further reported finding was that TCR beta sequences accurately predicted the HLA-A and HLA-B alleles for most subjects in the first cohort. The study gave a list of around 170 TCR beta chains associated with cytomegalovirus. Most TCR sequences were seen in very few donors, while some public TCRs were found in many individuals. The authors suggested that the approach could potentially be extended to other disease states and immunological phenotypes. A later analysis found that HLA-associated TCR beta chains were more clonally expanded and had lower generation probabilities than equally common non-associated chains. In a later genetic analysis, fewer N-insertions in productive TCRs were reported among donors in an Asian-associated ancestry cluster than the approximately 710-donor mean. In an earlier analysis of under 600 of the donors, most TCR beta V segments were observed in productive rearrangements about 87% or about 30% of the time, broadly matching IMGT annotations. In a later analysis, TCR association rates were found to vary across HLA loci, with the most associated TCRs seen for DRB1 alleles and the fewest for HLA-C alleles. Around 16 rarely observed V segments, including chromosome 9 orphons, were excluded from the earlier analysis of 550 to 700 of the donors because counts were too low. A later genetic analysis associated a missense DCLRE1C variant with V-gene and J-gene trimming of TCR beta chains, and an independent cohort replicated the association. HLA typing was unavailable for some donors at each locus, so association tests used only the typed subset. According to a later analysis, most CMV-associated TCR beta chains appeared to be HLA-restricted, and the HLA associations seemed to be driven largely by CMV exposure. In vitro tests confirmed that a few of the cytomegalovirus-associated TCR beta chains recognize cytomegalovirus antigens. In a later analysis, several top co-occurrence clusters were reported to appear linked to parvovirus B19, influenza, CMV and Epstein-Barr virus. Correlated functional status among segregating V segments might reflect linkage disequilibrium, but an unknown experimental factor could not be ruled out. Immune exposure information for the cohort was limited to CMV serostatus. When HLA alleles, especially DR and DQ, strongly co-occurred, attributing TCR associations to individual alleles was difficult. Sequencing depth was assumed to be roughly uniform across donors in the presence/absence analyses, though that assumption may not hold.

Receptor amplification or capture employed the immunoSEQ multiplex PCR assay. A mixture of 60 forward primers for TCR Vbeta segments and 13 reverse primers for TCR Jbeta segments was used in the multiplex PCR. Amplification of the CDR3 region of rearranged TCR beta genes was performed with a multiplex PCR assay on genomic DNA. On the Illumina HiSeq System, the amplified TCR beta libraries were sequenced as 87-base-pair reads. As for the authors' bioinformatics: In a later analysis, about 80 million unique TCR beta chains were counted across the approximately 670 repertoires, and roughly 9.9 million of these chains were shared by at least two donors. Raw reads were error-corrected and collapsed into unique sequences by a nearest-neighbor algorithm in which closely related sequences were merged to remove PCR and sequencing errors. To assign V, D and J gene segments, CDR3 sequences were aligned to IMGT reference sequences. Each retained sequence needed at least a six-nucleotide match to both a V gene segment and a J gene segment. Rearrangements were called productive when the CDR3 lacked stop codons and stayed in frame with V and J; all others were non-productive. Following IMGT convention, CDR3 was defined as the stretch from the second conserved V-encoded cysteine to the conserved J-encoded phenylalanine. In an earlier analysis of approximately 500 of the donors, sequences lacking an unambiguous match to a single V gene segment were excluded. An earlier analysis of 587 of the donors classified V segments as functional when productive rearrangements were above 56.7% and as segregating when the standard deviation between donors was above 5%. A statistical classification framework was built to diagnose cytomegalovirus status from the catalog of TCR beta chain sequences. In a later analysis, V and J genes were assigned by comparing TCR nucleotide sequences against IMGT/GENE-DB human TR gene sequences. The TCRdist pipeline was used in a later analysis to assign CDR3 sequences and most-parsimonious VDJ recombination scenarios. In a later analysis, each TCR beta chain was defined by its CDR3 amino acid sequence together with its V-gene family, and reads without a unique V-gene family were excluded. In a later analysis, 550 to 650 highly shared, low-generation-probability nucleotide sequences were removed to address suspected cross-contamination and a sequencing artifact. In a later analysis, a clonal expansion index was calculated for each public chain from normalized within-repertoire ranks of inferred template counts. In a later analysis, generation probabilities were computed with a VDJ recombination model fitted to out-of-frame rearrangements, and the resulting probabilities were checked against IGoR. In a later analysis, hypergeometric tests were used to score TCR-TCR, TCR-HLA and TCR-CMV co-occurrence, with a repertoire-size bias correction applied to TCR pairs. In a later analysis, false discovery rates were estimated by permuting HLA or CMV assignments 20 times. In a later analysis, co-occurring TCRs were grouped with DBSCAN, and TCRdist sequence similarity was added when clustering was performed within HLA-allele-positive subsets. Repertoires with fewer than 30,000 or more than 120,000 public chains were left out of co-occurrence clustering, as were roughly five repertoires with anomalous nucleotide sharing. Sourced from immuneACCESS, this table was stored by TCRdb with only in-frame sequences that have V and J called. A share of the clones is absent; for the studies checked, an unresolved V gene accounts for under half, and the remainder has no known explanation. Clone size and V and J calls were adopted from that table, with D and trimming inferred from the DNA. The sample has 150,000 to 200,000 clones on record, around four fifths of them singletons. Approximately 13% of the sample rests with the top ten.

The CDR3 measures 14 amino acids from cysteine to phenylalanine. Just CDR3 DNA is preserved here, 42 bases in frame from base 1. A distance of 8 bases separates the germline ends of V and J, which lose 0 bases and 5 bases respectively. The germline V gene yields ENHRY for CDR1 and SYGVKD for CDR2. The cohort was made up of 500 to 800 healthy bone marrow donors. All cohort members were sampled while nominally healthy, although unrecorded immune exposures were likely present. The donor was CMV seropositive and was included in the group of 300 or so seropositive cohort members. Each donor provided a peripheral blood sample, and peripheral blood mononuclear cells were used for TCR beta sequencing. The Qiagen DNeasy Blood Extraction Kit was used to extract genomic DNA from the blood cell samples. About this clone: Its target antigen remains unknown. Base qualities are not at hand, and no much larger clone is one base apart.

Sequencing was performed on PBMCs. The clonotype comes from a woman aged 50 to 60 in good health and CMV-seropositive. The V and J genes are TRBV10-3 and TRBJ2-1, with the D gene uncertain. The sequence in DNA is TGTGCCATCAGTGAGTCGAGTCCCGACAATGAGCAGTTCTTC. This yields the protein CAISESSPDNEQFF.